The 15 T cell receptor beta chains reported below all come from one sample, sequenced in a study of metastatic and nonmetastatic thyroid tumors. Thyroid surgery took place with no prior treatment in any patient. TCRdb re-clonotyped the PCR reads via MiXCR. Seen here are 13,000 to 15,000 clones, roughly 28% observed once, and the top ten hold roughly 4.2%. The sample comprised blood. Receptors were obtained from a female donor with papillary thyroid cancer or a benign thyroid nodule (not recorded which). Some clones in this sample may be carry-over from other donors' samples.

This clone was seen ten or more times. A read error may be the cause here, since a much bigger clone is one base away. The rearrangement joins TRBV11-2 to TRBJ1-5, with D unresolved. Germline-derived CDR1 and CDR2 are SGHAT and FQNNGV. The ends were cut back, 4 bases at V and 3 bases at J, with 16 bases in the middle. This CDR3 region has 16 residues. The CDR3 loop is CASSSDPISANQPQHF. CDR3 nucleotide sequence: TGTGCCAGCAGCTCCGATCCTATATCGGCCAATCAGCCCCAGCATTTT.

This clone is judged medium-sized. V usage is TRBV20-1 and J usage is TRBJ1-2; possible D gene TRBD1, 6 bases. V gave up 1 base and J gave up 5 bases, with 14 bases separating them. The CDR3 runs to 14 residues. Germline CDR1 is DFQATT and CDR2 is SNEGSKA (reference sequence). CDR3 loop: CSARAYGGRYGYTF. The CDR3 bases are TGCAGTGCTAGAGCCTACGGGGGGCGGTATGGCTACACCTTC.

The chain has TRBV5-1 and TRBJ2-3; D is possibly TRBD1 (5 bases). V dropped 3 bases and J dropped 4 bases, with 18 bases sitting between them. Germline V gene sequence: CDR1 SGHRS, CDR2 YFSETQ. CDR3 length: 16 residues. The CDR3 region has the DNA TGCGCCAGCAGCTCGGTTGGCTGGGGCCGCTCAGATACGCAGTATTTT. Protein sequence: CASSSVGWGRSDTQYF. Full variable domain (outside the CDR3, taken from reference TRBV5-1 and TRBJ2-3): KAGVTQTPRYLIKTRGQQVTLSCSPISGHRSVSWYQQTPGQGLQFLFEYFSETQRNKGNFPGRFSGRQFSNSRSEMNVSTLELGDSALYLCASSSVGWGRSDTQYFGPGTRLTVL.

The genes are TRBV4-2 and TRBJ1-1, with 10 bases aligning to TRBD1. CDR3 length: 14 residues. V dropped 8 bases and J dropped 1; count of bases not matched to a gene: 4. Germline V gene data show CDR1 as LGHNA and CDR2 as YNFKEQ. Here the CDR3 DNA reads TGTGCCAGCGCTGGGACAGGGGCGAACACTGAAGCTTTCTTT. This encodes CASAGTGANTEAFF.

The gene calls are TRBV5-8 and TRBJ2-3, with D maybe TRBD2 (6 bases). Trimming removed 6 bases from V and 4 bases from J, with 18 bases in between. Germline CDR1 is SGHTS and CDR2 is YDEGEE. The CDR3 covers 15 residues. In nucleotides, the CDR3 is TGTGCCAGCAATTTAGGAGGGCCTCTGGCAGATACGCAGTATTTT. It translates to CASNLGGPLADTQYF.

This clone is medium-sized. The chain combines TRBV5-1 with TRBJ2-3; either TRBD1 or TRBD2 may fit D (5 bases each). Germline values: CDR1 SGHRS, CDR2 YFSETQ. Trimming took off 2 bases at V and 0 bases at J, with 19 bases between the two ends. The CDR3 contains 18 residues. CDR3 nucleotide sequence: TGCGCCAGCAGCTTTGGTGGGACCAGGGCGACTAGCACAGATACGCAGTATTTT. Its translation: CASSFGGTRATSTDTQYF. Drawing the rest from reference TRBV5-1 and TRBJ2-3, the complete variable domain is KAGVTQTPRYLIKTRGQQVTLSCSPISGHRSVSWYQQTPGQGLQFLFEYFSETQRNKGNFPGRFSGRQFSNSRSEMNVSTLELGDSALYLCASSFGGTRATSTDTQYFGPGTRLTVL.

Comment on this clone: Lacking the conserved final phenylalanine or tryptophan, this CDR3 likely reflects a read error. The rearrangement joins TRBV5-1 to TRBJ2-7; D perhaps matches TRBD1 (6 bases). There are 15 residues in the CDR3. CDR1 SGHRS and CDR2 YFSETQ come from the germline V gene. V dropped 1 base and J dropped 3 bases, with 14 bases sitting between them. For the CDR3, the DNA is TGCGCCAGCAGCTTGCGCCAAAGGACAGTCTACGAGCAGTACCCC. Its translation: CASSLRQRTVYEQYP.

This clone qualifies as medium-sized. The CDR3 nucleotides are TGTGCCAGCACCCCGAGGATCCTAGCGGGAGGGGAGCTGTTTTTT. Protein product: CASTPRILAGGELFF. This chain uses TRBV7-2 with TRBJ2-2, with 9 bases matching TRBD2. This CDR3 contains 15 residues. V shed 7 bases, J shed 8 bases, and the junction held 11 bases outside the gene matches. The germline gives CDR1 SGHTA, CDR2 FQGNSA.

This clone ranks as medium-sized (0.01 to 0.1%). This chain connects TRBV30 to TRBJ1-4, with D perhaps matching TRBD1 (5 bases). CDR1 is GTSNPN, CDR2 SVGIG, per germline (reference sequence). This CDR3 is 12 amino acids long. Between the trimmed V and J ends, which lost 5 bases and 11 bases, there was a span of 15 bases. The CDR3 region has the DNA TGTGCCTGGTCTTCAGGGAGCGGGAAACTGTTTTTT. Translating gives CAWSSGSGKLFF. Together with reference TRBV30 and TRBJ1-4, the CDR3 gives the full variable domain: SQTIHQWPATLVQPVGSPLSLECTVEGTSNPNLYWYRQAAGRGLQLLFYSVGIGQISSEVPQNLSASRPQDRQFILSSKKLLLSDSGFYLCAWSSGSGKLFFGSGTQLSVL.

The V gene is TRBV6-5, the J gene TRBJ1-1, with a tentative D call TRBD1 (6 bases). Germline V lookup: CDR1 MNHEY, CDR2 SVGAGI. V lost 0 bases and J 1 base, leaving 15 bases between the germline ends. This CDR3 is 17 amino acids long. This CDR3 is CASSYSITGKWNTEAFF. The CDR3 DNA reads as TGTGCCAGCAGTTACTCTATCACAGGGAAGTGGAACACTGAAGCTTTCTTT.

By sample fraction, this clone is medium-sized. The chain carries TRBV2 and TRBJ1-6; no definite D call. Germline CDR1 is SNHLY and CDR2 is FYNNEI. CDR3 size: 12 residues. Between the trimmed V and J ends, which lost 3 bases and 5 bases, there was a span of 2 bases. The CDR3 nucleotides read TGTGCCAGCAGTGACCATAATTCACCCCTCCACTTT. Amino acid sequence: CASSDHNSPLHF.

This rearrangement joins TRBV11-3 to TRBJ2-7; maybe TRBD2 (6 bases). Germline values: CDR1 SGHNT, CDR2 YENEEA. CDR3 size: 12 residues. With 3 bases removed from V and 7 bases from J, the gap between germline ends came to 10 bases. CDR3 protein: CASSFRLDEQYF. The CDR3 DNA sequence: TGTGCCAGCAGCTTTCGACTAGATGAGCAGTACTTC.

The chain employs TRBV12-3 or TRBV12-4 and TRBJ2-1; D might be TRBD2 (6 bases). The V end lost 5 bases, the J end lost 9 bases, and 14 bases lay between the germline ends. This CDR3 spans 13 amino acids. The chain's CDR3 is CASSAGWSCEQFF. The CDR3 region has the DNA TGTGCCAGCAGTGCGGGGTGGTCCTGTGAGCAGTTCTTC.

This clone has just a few counts. This chain connects TRBV30 to TRBJ1-6, with 8 nucleotides matching TRBD1. This CDR3 region has 13 residues. J gave up 9 bases and V 3 bases, and 4 bases lay outside the gene matches. The germline V gene has CDR1 GTSNPN and CDR2 SVGIG (reference sequence). CDR3 region: CAWSAGTGSPLHF. CDR3 coding DNA: TGTGCCTGGAGCGCTGGGACAGGTTCACCCCTCCACTTT.

The chain has TRBV6-2 or TRBV6-3 and TRBJ2-5; D might be TRBD2 (6 bases). Trimming removed 2 bases at V and 10 bases at J, with 17 bases between. This CDR3 is 14 amino acids long. CDR1 is MNHEY and CDR2 is SVGEGT in the germline V gene. The CDR3 coding sequence is TGTGCCAGCAGTTACACTGGCGGGATGAATGACCAGTACTTC. The encoded protein is CASSYTGGMNDQYF.